Listed below are T cell receptor beta chains from one sample, sequenced in a study of T cell changes during pregnancy in multiple sclerosis. Profiling relied on immunoSEQ multiplex PCR, and the TCRdb table lists in-frame clones only, not all of them. Here the sample spans 40,000 to 55,000 clones, more than 90% being singletons. This specimen was CD8+ T cells from peripheral blood mononuclear cells, taken after pregnancy. These receptors originate from a female donor with multiple sclerosis, enrolled in a pregnancy study. Both conserved end residues are part of each CDR3. D genes are given only for firm matches. A clone size is listed for some rows: how often the clone was seen (once, few, many), or a class if it is expanded.

>TRBV29-1|-|-|TRBJ1-1
CSFPSGGELNTEAFF
TGCAGCTTCCCTTCGGGAGGTGAGTTAAACACTGAAGCTTTCTTT
>TRBV5-1|-|-|TRBJ1-1
CASSLISGMNTEAFF
TGCGCCAGCAGCTTGATCTCGGGGATGAACACTGAAGCTTTCTTT
>TRBV6-4|-|-|TRBJ2-3
CASSDGVSADTQYF
TGTGCCAGCAGTGACGGCGTCAGCGCAGATACGCAGTATTTT
>TRBV5-4|-|TRBD1|TRBJ1-4
CASSSTTGANEKLFF
TGTGCCAGCAGCAGTACGACAGGGGCTAATGAAAAACTGTTTTTT
>TRBV11-2|-|TRBD2|TRBJ2-2
CAGGEEIGELFF
TGTGCCGGGGGGGAGGAAATCGGGGAGCTGTTTTTT
>TRBV7-7|-|-|TRBJ2-7
CASSLAKGISYEQYF
TGTGCCAGCAGCTTAGCCAAGGGGATCTCCTACGAGCAGTACTTC
>TRBV2|-|-|TRBJ2-1
CAVPLKGLHNEQFF
TGTGCCGTCCCACTGAAGGGGCTCCACAATGAGCAGTTCTTC
>TRBV19|-|-|TRBJ1-1
CASSLRAMNTEAFF
TGTGCCAGTAGTCTCAGGGCCATGAACACTGAAGCTTTCTTT
>TRBV7-8|few|-|TRBJ2-1
CASSLRTSYNEQFF
TGTGCCAGCAGCCTAAGAACGTCCTACAATGAGCAGTTCTTC
>TRBV27|once|-|TRBJ2-1
CASRGQGTHNEQFF
TGTGCCAGCAGGGGGCAGGGGACCCACAATGAGCAGTTCTTC
>TRBV20-1|-|-|TRBJ2-7
CSARGGYEQYF
TGCAGTGCTAGAGGAGGCTACGAGCAGTACTTC
>TRBV6-5|-|-|TRBJ1-1
CASRPGANTEAFF
TGTGCCAGCAGGCCAGGGGCGAACACTGAAGCTTTCTTT
>TRBV4-3|-|TRBD2|TRBJ2-3
CASSQKVAGGTDTQYF
TGCGCCAGCAGCCAAAAGGTAGCGGGGGGCACAGATACGCAGTATTTT
>TRBV27|-|-|TRBJ1-1
CASSLSWGGNEAFF
TGTGCCAGCAGTTTATCCTGGGGGGGGAATGAAGCTTTCTTT
>TRBV6-1|-|-|TRBJ2-1
CASSDRYNEQFF
TGTGCCAGCAGTGACAGGTACAATGAGCAGTTCTTC
>TRBV30|-|-|TRBJ1-2
CAWRKQGWNYGYTF
TGTGCCTGGAGGAAGCAGGGATGGAACTATGGCTACACCTTC
>TRBV29-1|-|TRBD2|TRBJ2-7
CSVEGLAGDYEQYF
TGCAGCGTTGAGGGACTAGCGGGGGACTACGAGCAGTACTTC
>TRBV27|-|TRBD1|TRBJ1-1
CASSPTGTEAFF
TGTGCCAGCAGCCCGACAGGGACTGAAGCTTTCTTT
>TRBV6-8|-|-|TRBJ1-1
CASSPSTGPFEGTEAFF
TGTGCCAGCAGCCCATCTACAGGACCATTCGAAGGCACTGAAGCTTTCTTT
>TRBV2|-|-|TRBJ1-2
CASSDYGGSNYGYTF
TGTGCCAGCAGTGATTACGGGGGGTCAAACTATGGCTACACCTTC
>TRBV20-1|-|-|TRBJ2-7
CSAPRGYEQYF
TGCAGTGCTCCGCGCGGTTACGAGCAGTACTTC
>TRBV5-4|-|-|TRBJ2-5
CASSPQEIQETQYF
TGTGCCAGCAGCCCACAGGAAATACAAGAGACCCAGTACTTC
>TRBV7-8|once|TRBD1|TRBJ1-1
CASSLSGTVTMGTEAFF
TGTGCCAGCAGCTTATCCGGGACAGTTACCATGGGGACTGAAGCTTTCTTT
>TRBV7-2|-|-|TRBJ1-1
CASSGRTKNTEAFF
TGTGCCAGCAGCGGTCGGACAAAGAACACTGAAGCTTTCTTT
>TRBV6-1|-|-|TRBJ1-2
CASSEAGAFGYGYTF
TGTGCCAGCAGTGAAGCTGGGGCTTTTGGGTATGGCTACACCTTC
>TRBV25-1|-|TRBD1|TRBJ1-1
CASSEGRGWTEAFF
TGTGCCAGCAGTGAGGGCAGGGGGTGGACTGAAGCTTTCTTT
>TRBV30|-|TRBD1|TRBJ2-6
CAWTEGQGDVLTF
TGTGCCTGGACCGAAGGACAGGGCGACGTCCTGACTTTC
>TRBV27|-|-|TRBJ1-2
CASSTKGGYYGYTF
TGTGCCAGCAGCACTAAAGGGGGTTACTATGGCTACACCTTC
>TRBV10-2|few|-|TRBJ1-5
CASSRQPRASNQPQHF
TGCGCCAGCAGTAGACAGCCCCGGGCCAGCAATCAGCCCCAGCATTTT
>TRBV7-9|-|TRBD2|TRBJ2-1
CASSFPGRGGIEQFF
TGTGCCAGCAGCTTCCCCGGGAGGGGGGGGATTGAGCAGTTCTTC
>TRBV6-4|once|-|TRBJ2-1
CASSTSGEANEQFF
TGTGCCAGCAGTACGTCAGGGGAAGCGAATGAGCAGTTCTTC
>TRBV27|-|-|TRBJ2-7
CASSLGLGYEQYF
TGTGCCAGCAGTTTGGGACTCGGCTACGAGCAGTACTTC
>TRBV5-6|once|-|TRBJ2-7
CASSLGGSGEQYF
TGTGCCAGCAGCTTGGGTGGCTCGGGCGAGCAGTACTTC
>TRBV18|-|-|TRBJ2-3
CASSPFRTDTQYF
TGTGCCAGCTCACCCTTCCGCACAGATACGCAGTATTTT
>TRBV2|-|-|TRBJ2-1
CAIRTEDNEQFF
TGTGCCATACGGACAGAAGACAATGAGCAGTTCTTC
>TRBV4-3|-|-|TRBJ1-2
CASSQAPGGLDYGYTF
TGCGCCAGCAGCCAGGCCCCCGGGGGACTCGACTATGGCTACACCTTC
>TRBV5-1|once|-|TRBJ2-7
CASSLGGRENPYEQYF
TGCGCCAGCAGCTTGGGGGGGCGGGAGAATCCCTACGAGCAGTACTTC
>TRBV5-1|-|TRBD2|TRBJ2-5
CASSLAGGAQETQYF
TGCGCCAGCAGCTTGGCCGGGGGGGCCCAAGAGACCCAGTACTTC
>TRBV7-9|-|-|TRBJ2-7
CASSWLSGYEQYF
TGTGCCAGCAGCTGGTTATCGGGCTACGAGCAGTACTTC
>TRBV27|-|-|TRBJ2-5
CASSNGGYQETQYF
TGTGCCAGCAGTAACGGAGGGTACCAAGAGACCCAGTACTTC
>TRBV19|-|-|TRBJ1-2
CASSISGNLYGYTF
TGTGCCAGTAGTATCAGCGGAAATCTGTATGGCTACACCTTC
>TRBV7-9|-|-|TRBJ1-2
CASSLTRQGNYGYTF
TGTGCCAGCAGCTTAACCCGGCAGGGGAACTATGGCTACACCTTC
>TRBV4-3|-|-|TRBJ1-3
CASSQEESDYSGNTIYF
TGCGCCAGCAGCCAAGAGGAGTCGGATTACTCTGGAAACACCATATATTTT
>TRBV14|-|-|TRBJ1-1
CASVKDRATPFF
TGTGCCAGCGTTAAGGACAGAGCTACGCCTTTCTTT
>TRBV7-9|-|TRBD1|TRBJ1-1
CASSPTTGVNTEAFF
TGTGCCAGCAGCCCGACCACAGGGGTAAACACTGAAGCTTTCTTT
>TRBV27|once|-|TRBJ1-2
CASSFSPVGGYTF
TGTGCCAGCAGTTTCTCCCCGGTCGGTGGCTACACCTTC
>TRBV7-2|-|-|TRBJ1-1
CASGGRGRTEAFF
TGTGCCAGTGGGGGCAGGGGTCGGACTGAAGCTTTCTTT
>TRBV10-3|-|-|TRBJ2-5
CAISDNTENQETQYF
TGTGCCATCAGCGATAACACAGAGAACCAAGAGACCCAGTACTTC
>TRBV5-1|-|-|TRBJ2-1
CASSLTLASNEQFF
TGCGCCAGCAGCTTGACCCTAGCCTCGAATGAGCAGTTCTTC
>TRBV11-2|-|-|TRBJ2-1
CASSPERGGWNEQFF
TGTGCCAGCAGCCCCGAGAGGGGGGGCTGGAATGAGCAGTTCTTC
>TRBV20-1|-|-|TRBJ2-7
CSAIFSHEQYF
TGCAGTGCTATCTTTTCCCACGAGCAGTACTTC
>TRBV9|-|-|TRBJ1-2
CASSGTREGYGYTF
TGTGCCAGCAGCGGGACCAGGGAAGGATACGGCTACACCTTC
>TRBV5-1|-|-|TRBJ1-2
CASSLDGGANYGYTF
TGCGCCAGCAGCTTGGACGGGGGAGCTAACTATGGCTACACCTTC
>TRBV20-1|-|-|TRBJ1-1
CSAIAAEAFF
TGCAGTGCTATCGCGGCAGAAGCTTTCTTT
>TRBV6-4|-|TRBD2|TRBJ2-3
CASSDVAGRWDTQYF
TGTGCCAGCAGTGATGTAGCGGGAAGGTGGGATACGCAGTATTTT
>TRBV5-1|-|TRBD2|TRBJ2-1
CASSLGTSGNNEQFF
TGCGCCAGCAGCTTGGGGACTAGCGGAAACAATGAGCAGTTCTTC
>TRBV19|-|TRBD2|TRBJ2-7
CASSTNKWAGGSYEQYF
TGTGCCAGTAGTACAAACAAATGGGCGGGAGGGTCCTACGAGCAGTACTTC
>TRBV5-6|-|-|TRBJ2-7
CASSPGQRYSYEQYF
TGTGCCAGCAGCCCAGGTCAGCGGTACTCCTACGAGCAGTACTTC
>TRBV7-6|once|TRBD1|TRBJ2-7
CASSQGQGTYEQYF
TGTGCCAGCAGCCAAGGACAGGGGACCTACGAGCAGTACTTC